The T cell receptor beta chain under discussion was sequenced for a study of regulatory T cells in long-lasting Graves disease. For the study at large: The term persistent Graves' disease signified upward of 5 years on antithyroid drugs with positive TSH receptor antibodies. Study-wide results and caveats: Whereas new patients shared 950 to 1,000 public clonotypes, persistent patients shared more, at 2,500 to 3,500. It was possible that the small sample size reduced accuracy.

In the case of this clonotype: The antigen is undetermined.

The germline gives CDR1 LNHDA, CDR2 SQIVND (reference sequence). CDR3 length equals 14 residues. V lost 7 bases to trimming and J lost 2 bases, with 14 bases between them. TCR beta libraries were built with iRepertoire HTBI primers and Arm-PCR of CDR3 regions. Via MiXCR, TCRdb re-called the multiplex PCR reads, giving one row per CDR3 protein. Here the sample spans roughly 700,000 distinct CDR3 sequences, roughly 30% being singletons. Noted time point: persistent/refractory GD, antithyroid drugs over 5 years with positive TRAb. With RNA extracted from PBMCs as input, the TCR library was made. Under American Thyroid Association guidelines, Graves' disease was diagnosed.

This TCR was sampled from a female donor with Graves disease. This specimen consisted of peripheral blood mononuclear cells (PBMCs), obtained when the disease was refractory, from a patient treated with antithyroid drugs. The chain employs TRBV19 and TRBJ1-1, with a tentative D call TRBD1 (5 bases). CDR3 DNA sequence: TGTGCCAGTACCCGGGGCAGGGCTAACACTGAAGCTTTCTTT. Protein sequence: CASTRGRANTEAFF.